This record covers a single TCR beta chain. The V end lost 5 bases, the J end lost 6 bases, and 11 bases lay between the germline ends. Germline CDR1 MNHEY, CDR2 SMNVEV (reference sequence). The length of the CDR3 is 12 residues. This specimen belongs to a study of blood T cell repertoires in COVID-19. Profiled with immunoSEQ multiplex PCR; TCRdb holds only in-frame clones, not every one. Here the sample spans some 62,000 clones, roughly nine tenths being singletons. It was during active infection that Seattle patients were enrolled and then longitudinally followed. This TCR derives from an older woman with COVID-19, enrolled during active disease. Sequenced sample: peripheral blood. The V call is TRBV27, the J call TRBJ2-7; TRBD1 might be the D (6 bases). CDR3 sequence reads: CASSKGGIEQYF. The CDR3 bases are TGTGCCAGCAGTAAAGGGGGTATCGAGCAGTACTTC.